A selection of T cell receptor beta chains follows, all from one sample in a study of T cells after yellow fever vaccination. Each CDR3 protein is one row after TCRdb ran MiXCR on the 5' RACE reads. Of under 150,000 distinct CDR3 sequences detected, roughly 8% appear once; the ten largest clones hold approximately 0.67%. The sequences come from CD4+ T cells sorted from PBMCs, collected 5 days after the yellow fever booster vaccination. These receptors were obtained from a man aged 25-45 years who received the YFV17D yellow fever vaccine. Each CDR3 is given with its conserved first and last residue. Fields, in order: V gene, CDR3 length, J gene, D gene, clone size, CDR3 DNA, CDR3 protein. The D gene is left open where the match is weak. The size entry is marked missing in some rows and otherwise reads once, few, many or a size class.

TRBV20-1	12	TRBJ2-1	.	many	TGCAGTGCTAGGGAGGGAAACAATGAGCAGTTCTTC	CSAREGNNEQFF
TRBV19	15	TRBJ2-2	.	many	TGTGCCAGTAGTGTCGGCTATTCGGGGACCGGGGAGCTGTTTTTT	CASSVGYSGTGELFF
TRBV6-2/TRBV6-3	15	TRBJ2-3	.	many	TGTGCCAGCAGTCGGACGAGCGCTGTAACAGATACGCAGTATTTT	CASSRTSAVTDTQYF
TRBV5-1	14	TRBJ2-3	.	many	TGCGCCAGCAGCTTGGGGAAAACCACAGATACGCAGTATTTT	CASSLGKTTDTQYF
TRBV27	13	TRBJ1-1	.	.	TGTGCCAGCAGTTTATCAGGGAGGGGTGAAGCTTTCTTT	CASSLSGRGEAFF
TRBV5-1	14	TRBJ2-5	.	.	TGCGCCAGCAGCCCCTGGGGGCCTGGAGAGACCCAGTACTTC	CASSPWGPGETQYF
TRBV19	13	TRBJ2-7	TRBD1	many	TGTGCCAGTAGAATGACAGGGCGTTACGAGCAGTACTTC	CASRMTGRYEQYF
TRBV29-1	13	TRBJ2-6	TRBD1	many	TGCAGCGCTAGGGGGCAGGGGGCCAACGTCCTGACTTTC	CSARGQGANVLTF
TRBV20-1	17	TRBJ2-2	TRBD2	many	TGCAGTGCCCATGAAGGGACTAGCGGGATCAACACCGGGGAGCTGTTTTTT	CSAHEGTSGINTGELFF
TRBV20-1	13	TRBJ2-5	TRBD1	many	TGCAGTGCCGCGGACAGGGGGCGCGGGGCCCAGTACTTC	CSAADRGRGAQYF
TRBV12-3/TRBV12-4	15	TRBJ2-7	TRBD1	many	TGTGCCAGCAGTTTTACAGGGGACATCTCCTACGAGCAGTACTTC	CASSFTGDISYEQYF
TRBV15	15	TRBJ2-1	TRBD2	.	TGTGCCACCAGCAGGGGGGGGGGAGCGGGGAATGAGCAGTTCTTC	CATSRGGGAGNEQFF
TRBV15	15	TRBJ2-1	.	many	TGTGCCACCAGCAGAAACGGACAAAAGTACAATGAGCAGTTCTTC	CATSRNGQKYNEQFF
TRBV6-2/TRBV6-3	12	TRBJ2-7	TRBD2	few	TGTGCCAGCAGCCACGGGACTAGCGGTCTGTACTTC	CASSHGTSGLYF
TRBV20-1	13	TRBJ1-2	.	.	TGCAGTGCCTACAGGCCTTCGGAGTATGGCTACACCTTC	CSAYRPSEYGYTF
TRBV6-1	15	TRBJ2-1	TRBD2	many	TGTGCCAGCAGGCTTTGGACTAGCGAGAACAATGAGCAGTTCTTC	CASRLWTSENNEQFF
TRBV7-2	13	TRBJ1-1	TRBD1	many	TGTGCCAGCAGCCCGGGACAGGGGGCGAGGGCTTTCTTT	CASSPGQGARAFF
TRBV5-1	14	TRBJ1-2	TRBD1	few	TGCGCCAGCAGCCTCCCCCAGGGGGAAGGGGGCTACACCTTC	CASSLPQGEGGYTF
TRBV7-2	16	TRBJ1-5	.	many	TGTGCCAGCAGCTTAGAAATGACGAGGATTAATCAGCCCCAGCATTTT	CASSLEMTRINQPQHF
TRBV7-3	14	TRBJ2-2	.	many	TGTGCCAGCAGTACTGGGGGCAGCACCGGGGAGCTGTTTTTT	CASSTGGSTGELFF
TRBV3-1	17	TRBJ2-7	TRBD1	.	TGTGCCAGCAGCAAAGACGTTGGGACAGGGTTATCCTACGAGCAGTACTTC	CASSKDVGTGLSYEQYF
TRBV25-1	17	TRBJ2-6	TRBD1	many	TGTGCCAGCAGTGTCTGGGGACAGGGGGCTGGGGCCAACGTCCTGACTTTC	CASSVWGQGAGANVLTF
TRBV7-2	14	TRBJ1-6	.	many	TGTGCCAGCAGCTCGGACAGCACGGGCTCACCCCTCCACTTT	CASSSDSTGSPLHF
TRBV24-1	13	TRBJ2-5	.	many	TGTGCCACCAGTGATACAGTGGGAGAGACCCAGTACTTC	CATSDTVGETQYF
TRBV25-1	15	TRBJ2-2	TRBD2	many	TGTGCCAGCAGTGACCTAGCGGGAGCGGTCGGGGAGCTGTTTTTT	CASSDLAGAVGELFF
TRBV20-1	12	TRBJ2-1	TRBD1	.	TGCAGTGTTAACAGGGGGCCAGATGAGCAGTTCTTC	CSVNRGPDEQFF
TRBV11-1	15	TRBJ2-7	.	many	TGTGCCAGCAGCAACACCCCGACAGACTCCTACGAGCAGTACTTC	CASSNTPTDSYEQYF
TRBV7-2	14	TRBJ2-5	TRBD2	.	TGTGCCAGCAGCTCCCAGACTAGCGGGGGGACCCAGTACTTC	CASSSQTSGGTQYF
TRBV11-2	20	TRBJ2-1	TRBD1	few	TGTGCCAGCAGCTACCCGGGACAGGGTCATTCGGCGGGAGCTTACAATGAGCAGTTCTTC	CASSYPGQGHSAGAYNEQFF
TRBV12-3/TRBV12-4	13	TRBJ2-7	.	many	TGTGCCAGCAGTTTTCGGGTCTCCTACGAGCAGTACTTC	CASSFRVSYEQYF
TRBV10-3	17	TRBJ2-3	.	many	TGTGCCATCAGTGATCCGTTCCTTTCACGGAGCACAGATACGCAGTATTTT	CAISDPFLSRSTDTQYF
TRBV15	14	TRBJ1-3	.	many	TGTGCCACCAACGACAGATACTACGGAAACACCATATATTTT	CATNDRYYGNTIYF
TRBV7-2	17	TRBJ2-1	TRBD2	many	TGTGCCAGCAGCGGGAATAGGGCGGGAGGCCACAACAATGAGCAGTTCTTC	CASSGNRAGGHNNEQFF
TRBV4-1	13	TRBJ1-3	.	many	TGCGCCAGCAGCCCTTTGGACGGGGACACCATATATTTT	CASSPLDGDTIYF
TRBV12-3/TRBV12-4	13	TRBJ2-5	.	many	TGTGCCAGCACCATTAGTTTAGGAGAGACCCAGTACTTC	CASTISLGETQYF
TRBV7-2	15	TRBJ2-1	TRBD2	many	TGTGCCAGCAGAATAGAACGACTAGCGGGAGGTGAGCAGTTCTTC	CASRIERLAGGEQFF
TRBV2	13	TRBJ1-2	.	many	TGTGCCAGCAGTGAAGAATTAGTCTATGGCTACACCTTC	CASSEELVYGYTF
TRBV20-1	15	TRBJ2-3	.	many	TGCAGTGCTAGAGTTATTGGCGGGATGACAGATACGCAGTATTTT	CSARVIGGMTDTQYF
TRBV20-1	16	TRBJ2-2	.	.	TGCTGTGCCCAAAAGGACGGTTCGTATCTCAGCGGGGAGCTGTTTTTT	CCAQKDGSYLSGELFF
TRBV20-1	16	TRBJ2-7	.	.	TGCAGTGCGCACACGACTTCCGGGACGGACTCCTACGAGCAGTACTTC	CSAHTTSGTDSYEQYF
TRBV7-2	15	TRBJ2-3	.	many	TGTGCCAGCAGCGTAGGGGGGGGCCCGGCAGATACGCAGTATTTT	CASSVGGGPADTQYF
TRBV7-2	15	TRBJ2-7	TRBD2	many	TGTGCCAGCAGCCCTAAGAGCGGGAGTTTCCACGAGCAGTACTTC	CASSPKSGSFHEQYF
TRBV18	16	TRBJ2-7	.	few	TGTGCCAGCTCACCCCCTAATAGCCCGTTCTCCTACGAGCAGTACTTC	CASSPPNSPFSYEQYF
TRBV4-3	16	TRBJ2-1	.	many	TGCGCCAGCAGCCAAGTCGGGGAGATCTCCTACAATGAGCAGTTCTTC	CASSQVGEISYNEQFF
TRBV7-9	17	TRBJ1-2	.	many	TGTGCCAGCAGCTTAGTGCTGGGCGAGCGAGATAACTATGGCTACACCTTC	CASSLVLGERDNYGYTF
TRBV5-1	12	TRBJ2-5	TRBD2	many	TGCGCCAGTCGTAGCGGGAGAGAGACCCAGTACTTC	CASRSGRETQYF
TRBV5-1	14	TRBJ2-1	.	many	TGCGCCAGCAGCTCGGCTCAATCGACTAGTTCCCGGTTCTTC	CASSSAQSTSSRFF
TRBV5-4	14	TRBJ2-1	TRBD2	few	TGTGTCCTAGGGGCTGGCGGGAGTCTCGATGAGCAGTTCTTC	CVLGAGGSLDEQFF
TRBV19	12	TRBJ2-7	.	many	TGTGCCAGTAGTATTACAGACTCCGTGCAGTACTTC	CASSITDSVQYF
TRBV7-9	15	TRBJ2-5	.	many	TGTGCCAGCAGTCCGAGGATCGAGGGCCAAGAGACCCAGTACTTC	CASSPRIEGQETQYF
TRBV6-5	16	TRBJ2-7	TRBD1	many	TGTGCCAGCAGTTACTCCTACAGGGGGAAGTCGTCCGAGCAGTACTTC	CASSYSYRGKSSEQYF
TRBV9	14	TRBJ2-1	.	many	TGTGCCAGCAGCGTAGATTGGCAGCCTTGGGTGCAGTTCTTC	CASSVDWQPWVQFF
TRBV5-1	17	TRBJ2-3	TRBD2	many	TGCGCCAGCAGCTTATTTTTAGCGGGGGGACCCACAGATACGCAGTATTTT	CASSLFLAGGPTDTQYF
TRBV12-3/TRBV12-4	14	TRBJ2-7	.	many	TGTGCCAGCAGTTTAGGACAGATGAAGTACGAGCAGTACTTC	CASSLGQMKYEQYF
TRBV3-1	16	TRBJ2-1	TRBD2	.	TGTGCCAGCAGCCCCGCTAGCGGGAGGGCCGACAATGAGCAGTTCTTC	CASSPASGRADNEQFF